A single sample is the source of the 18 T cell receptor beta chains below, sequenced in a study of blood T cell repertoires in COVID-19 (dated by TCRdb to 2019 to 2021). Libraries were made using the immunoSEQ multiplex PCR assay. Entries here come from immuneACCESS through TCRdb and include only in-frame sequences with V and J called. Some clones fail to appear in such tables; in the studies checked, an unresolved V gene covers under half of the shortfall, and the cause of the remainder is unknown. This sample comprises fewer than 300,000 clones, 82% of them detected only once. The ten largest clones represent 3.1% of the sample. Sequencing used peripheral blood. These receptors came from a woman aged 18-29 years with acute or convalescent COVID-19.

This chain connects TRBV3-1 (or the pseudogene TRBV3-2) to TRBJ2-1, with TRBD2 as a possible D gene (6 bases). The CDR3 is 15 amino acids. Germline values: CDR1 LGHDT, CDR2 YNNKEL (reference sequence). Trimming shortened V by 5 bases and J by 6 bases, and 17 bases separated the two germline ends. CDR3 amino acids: CASSARTILRNEQFF. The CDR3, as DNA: TGTGCCAGCAGCGCGCGGACTATACTTCGCAATGAGCAGTTCTTC.

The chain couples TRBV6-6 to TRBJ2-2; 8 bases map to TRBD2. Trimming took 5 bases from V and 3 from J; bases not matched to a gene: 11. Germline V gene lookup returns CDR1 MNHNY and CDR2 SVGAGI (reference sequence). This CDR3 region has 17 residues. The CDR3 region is CASSPRSGGVYTGELFF. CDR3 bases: TGTGCCAGCAGTCCCCGATCGGGGGGGGTCTACACCGGGGAGCTGTTTTTT.

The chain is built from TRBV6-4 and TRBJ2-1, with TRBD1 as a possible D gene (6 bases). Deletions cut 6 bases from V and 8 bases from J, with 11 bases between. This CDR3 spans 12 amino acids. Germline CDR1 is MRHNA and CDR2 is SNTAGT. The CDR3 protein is CASRGHEDEQFF. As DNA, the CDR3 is TGTGCCAGCAGGGGACACGAAGATGAGCAGTTCTTC.

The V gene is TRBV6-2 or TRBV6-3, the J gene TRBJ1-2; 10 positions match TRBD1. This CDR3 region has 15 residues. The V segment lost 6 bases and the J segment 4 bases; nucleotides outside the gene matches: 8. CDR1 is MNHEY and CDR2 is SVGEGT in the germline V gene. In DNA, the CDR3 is TGTGCCAGCAGCCTCCCGGGACAGGGGAGCTATGGCTACACCTTC. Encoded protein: CASSLPGQGSYGYTF.

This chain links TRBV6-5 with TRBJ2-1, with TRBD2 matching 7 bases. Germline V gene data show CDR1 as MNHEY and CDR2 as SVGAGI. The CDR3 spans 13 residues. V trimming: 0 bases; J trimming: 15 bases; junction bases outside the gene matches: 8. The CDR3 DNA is TGTGCCAGCAGTTACTCGGGAGGGGTGAGGGGGTTCTTC. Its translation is CASSYSGGVRGFF.

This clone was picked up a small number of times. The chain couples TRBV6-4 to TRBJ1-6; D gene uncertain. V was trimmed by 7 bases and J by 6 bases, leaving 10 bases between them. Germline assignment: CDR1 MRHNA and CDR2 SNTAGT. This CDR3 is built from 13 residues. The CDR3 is CASTGFANSPLHF. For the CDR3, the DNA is TGTGCCAGCACAGGATTTGCTAATTCACCCCTCCACTTT.

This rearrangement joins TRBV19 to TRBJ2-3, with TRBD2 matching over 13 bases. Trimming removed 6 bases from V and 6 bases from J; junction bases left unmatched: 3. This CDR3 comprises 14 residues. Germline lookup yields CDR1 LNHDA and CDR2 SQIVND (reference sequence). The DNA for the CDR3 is TGTGCCAGTAGCGTGACTAGCGGGAGGGATACGCAGTATTTT. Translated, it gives CASSVTSGRDTQYF.

CDR3 region: CASSRLAGRQMSSYNEQFF. As DNA, the CDR3 is TGTGCCAGCAGCAGACTAGCGGGACGCCAGATGAGCTCCTACAATGAGCAGTTCTTC. The chain links TRBV27 to TRBJ2-1; 11 nucleotides line up with TRBD2. Germline V gene lookup returns CDR1 MNHEY and CDR2 SMNVEV (reference sequence). Losses at the gene ends were 6 bases for V and 0 bases for J; bases not matched to a gene: 13. This CDR3 spans 19 amino acids.

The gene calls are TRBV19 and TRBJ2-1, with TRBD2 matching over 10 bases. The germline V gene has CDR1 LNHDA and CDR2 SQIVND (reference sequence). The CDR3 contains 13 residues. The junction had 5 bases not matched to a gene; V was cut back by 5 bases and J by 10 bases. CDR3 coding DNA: TGTGCCAGTAGTTCGAATAGCGGGGGGGAGCAGTTCTTC. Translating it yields CASSSNSGGEQFF.

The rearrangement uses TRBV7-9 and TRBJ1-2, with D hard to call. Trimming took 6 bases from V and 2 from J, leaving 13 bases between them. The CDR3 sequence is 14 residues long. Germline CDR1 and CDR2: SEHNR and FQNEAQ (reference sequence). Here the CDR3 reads CASRRADLNYGYTF. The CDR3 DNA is TGTGCCAGCAGGCGGGCAGACTTGAACTATGGCTACACCTTC.

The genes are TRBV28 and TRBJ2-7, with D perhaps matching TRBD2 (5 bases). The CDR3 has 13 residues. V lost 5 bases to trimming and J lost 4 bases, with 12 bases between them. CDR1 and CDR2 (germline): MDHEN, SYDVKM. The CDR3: CASSHNRGYEQYF. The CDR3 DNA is TGTGCCAGCAGTCACAATCGGGGATACGAGCAGTACTTC. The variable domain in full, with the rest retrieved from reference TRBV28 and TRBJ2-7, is DVKVTQSSRYLVKRTGEKVFLECVQDMDHENMFWYRQDPGLGLRLIYFSYDVKMKEKGDIPEGYSVSREKKERFSLILESASTNQTSMYLCASSHNRGYEQYFGPGTRLTVT.

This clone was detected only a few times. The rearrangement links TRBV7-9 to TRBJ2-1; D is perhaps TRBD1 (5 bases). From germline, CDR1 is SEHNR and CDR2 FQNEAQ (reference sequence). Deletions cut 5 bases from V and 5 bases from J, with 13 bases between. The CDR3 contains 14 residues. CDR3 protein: CASSPVHRHNEQFF. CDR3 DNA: TGTGCCAGCAGCCCAGTGCACAGGCACAATGAGCAGTTCTTC.

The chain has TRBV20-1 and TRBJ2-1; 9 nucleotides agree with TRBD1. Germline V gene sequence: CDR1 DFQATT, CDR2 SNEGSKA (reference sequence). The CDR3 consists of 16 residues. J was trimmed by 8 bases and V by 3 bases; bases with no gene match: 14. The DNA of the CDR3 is TGCAGTGCTAGTTATTTGGGACAGGGTGTGAAGGATGAGCAGTTCTTC. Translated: CSASYLGQGVKDEQFF.

The CDR3 nucleotides read TGTGCCAGCTCATTAGGACAGGGGAACCAAGAGACCCAGTACTTC. It specifies CASSLGQGNQETQYF. The rearrangement uses TRBV18 and TRBJ2-5, with 9 bases fitting TRBD1. The length of the CDR3 is 15 residues. V gave up 5 bases and J gave up 0 bases; unmatched junction bases: 4. Germline loops: CDR1 KGHSH, CDR2 LQKENI.

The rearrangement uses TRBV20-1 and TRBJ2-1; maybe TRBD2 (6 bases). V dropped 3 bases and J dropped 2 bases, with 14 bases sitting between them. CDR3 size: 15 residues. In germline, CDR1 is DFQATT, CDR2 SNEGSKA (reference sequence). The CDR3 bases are TGCAGTGCTAGTGGTGAGGCGGGACCCTACAATGAGCAGTTCTTC. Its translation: CSASGEAGPYNEQFF.

Written as DNA, the CDR3 is TGTGCCAGCAGTTCAACGGGGGTGGCCTCCTACGAGCAGTACTTC. Amino acids: CASSSTGVASYEQYF. J is TRBJ2-7 and V is TRBV28; a weak D match, TRBD2 (6 bases). CDR1 and CDR2 (germline): MDHEN, SYDVKM. This CDR3 spans 15 amino acids. Deletions cut 4 bases from V and 0 bases from J, with 13 bases between.

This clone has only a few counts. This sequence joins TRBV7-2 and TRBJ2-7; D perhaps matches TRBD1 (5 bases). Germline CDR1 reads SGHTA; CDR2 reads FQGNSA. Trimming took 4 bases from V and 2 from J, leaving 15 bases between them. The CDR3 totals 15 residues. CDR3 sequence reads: CASSSTGAITYEQYF. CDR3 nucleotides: TGTGCCAGCAGCTCCACTGGGGCTATTACCTACGAGCAGTACTTC.

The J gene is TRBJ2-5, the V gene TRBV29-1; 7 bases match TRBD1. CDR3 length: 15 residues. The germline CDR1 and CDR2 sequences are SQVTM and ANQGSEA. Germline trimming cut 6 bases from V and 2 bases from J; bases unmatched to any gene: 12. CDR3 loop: CSVGVQGPLQETQYF. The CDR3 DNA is TGCAGCGTCGGAGTACAGGGGCCGCTTCAAGAGACCCAGTACTTC.